One sample yielded the 32 T cell receptor beta chains listed below, sequenced in a study of T cells after yellow fever vaccination. TCRdb ran MiXCR on the 5' RACE reads and lists one entry per CDR3 protein. The sample carries about 350,000 distinct CDR3 sequences, 8% to 9.5% recorded once. The sequencing used PBMCs, collected roughly 46 days after the first yellow fever vaccination. The receptors here all came from a man aged 18-30 years who received the YFV17D yellow fever vaccine.

Ten or more counts support this clonotype. The V and J genes are TRBV12-3 or TRBV12-4 and TRBJ1-6; 7 bases align to TRBD1. Unmatched junction bases numbered 1, after V lost 6 bases and J lost 5 bases. The CDR3 runs to 13 residues. As DNA, the CDR3 is TGTGCCAGCAGGACAGGGAATAATTCACCCCTCCACTTT. It translates to CASRTGNNSPLHF.

The chain recombines TRBV10-3 with TRBJ1-2; D call uncertain. The CDR3 extends over 14 amino acids. V was pared by 8 bases and J by 7 bases, with 20 bases between. CDR1 is ENHRY and CDR2 is SYGVKD in the germline V gene. This chain's CDR3 is CAIWWGTLGSGYTF. The CDR3 DNA is TGTGCCATCTGGTGGGGAACCCTCGGCTCTGGCTACACCTTC.

V gene TRBV4-1 combines with J gene TRBJ1-5; D not resolved. This CDR3 contains 17 residues. Germline V gene data show CDR1 as MGHRA and CDR2 as YSYEKL. V dropped 4 bases and J dropped 5 bases, with 21 bases sitting between them. DNA of the CDR3: TGCGCCAGCAGCCCAAGAATCCCGGGTCCCGGAGATCAGCCCCAGCATTTT. Its translation: CASSPRIPGPGDQPQHF.

This clonotype has only a few counts. The CDR3 DNA sequence: TGTGCCAGCATCACCATGGGGGGCCGCTACACCTTC. This gives the protein CASITMGGRYTF. V usage is TRBV12-3 or TRBV12-4 and J usage is TRBJ1-2; D is perhaps TRBD1 (6 bases). CDR3 length equals 12 residues. The V gene lost 7 bases and the J gene lost 9 bases, with 15 bases spanning the gap.

This clonotype occurred many times. The J gene is TRBJ2-1, the V gene TRBV11-2; tentatively, D is TRBD2 (6 bases). The germline gives CDR1 SGHAT, CDR2 FQNNGV. The CDR3 has 12 amino acids. The V end was cut by 1 base, the J end by 10 bases, with 8 bases between. CDR3 loop: CASSLGAGEQFF. The CDR3 region has the DNA TGTGCCAGCAGCTTAGGGGCGGGGGAGCAGTTCTTC.

This clonotype appeared once. This chain uses TRBV5-1 with TRBJ1-1, with 8 bases fitting TRBD1. CDR1 and CDR2 from the germline V gene are SGHRS and YFSETQ. J lost 5 bases, V lost 5 bases, and 8 bases had no gene match. The CDR3 contains 14 residues. The CDR3 sequence is CASRSIGQGTEAFF. The CDR3 bases are TGCGCCAGCAGATCGATCGGACAGGGTACTGAAGCTTTCTTT.

This clonotype was counted between two and nine times. The chain carries TRBV6-1 and TRBJ2-7; D gene unclear. The CDR3 contains 15 residues. The V and J ends lost 5 bases and 2 bases respectively, with 16 bases between them. Germline loops: CDR1 MNHNS, CDR2 SASEGT. CDR3 coding DNA: TGTGCCAGCAGTCCCGCAAGGGCCGATACCTACGAGCAGTACTTC. This translates into CASSPARADTYEQYF.

This clonotype was seen more than once but under ten times. V usage is TRBV9 and J usage is TRBJ1-1; maybe TRBD1 (5 bases). Germline V lookup: CDR1 SGDLS, CDR2 YYNGEE. This CDR3 comprises 15 residues. Trimming removed 4 bases from V and 3 bases from J, with 16 bases in between. The CDR3 reads CASSIGAGGDTEAFF. The CDR3 coding sequence is TGTGCCAGCAGCATAGGGGCGGGTGGGGACACTGAAGCTTTCTTT.

This clonotype was seen a few times. The chain couples TRBV5-6 to TRBJ1-4, with 8 bases identical to TRBD1. CDR3 length equals 14 residues. Germline CDR1 is SGHDT and CDR2 is YYEEEE. Trimming cost V 4 bases and J 7 bases; bases outside gene matches: 6. The CDR3 DNA sequence: TGTGCCAGCAGCGACGACAGGGGCAGTGAAAAACTGTTTTTT. Residues: CASSDDRGSEKLFF.

This clonotype was seen a few times. The CDR3 loop reads CSAISGTGVGEQYV. In DNA, the CDR3 is TGCAGTGCTATTTCCGGGACAGGGGTTGGCGAGCAGTACGTC. The rearrangement joins TRBV20-1 to TRBJ2-7; 10 positions agree with TRBD1. V lost 4 bases and J lost 6; bases outside the gene matches: 9. Germline lookup yields CDR1 DFQATT and CDR2 SNEGSKA (reference sequence). The CDR3 runs 14 residues.

This rearrangement joins TRBV10-3 to TRBJ2-7; weak D call: TRBD1 (6 bases). Deletions cut 5 bases from V and 2 bases from J, with 10 bases between. The germline CDR1 and CDR2 sequences are ENHRY and SYGVKD. The CDR3 spans 13 residues. Here the CDR3 reads CAISFNRAYEQYF. CDR3 DNA: TGTGCCATCAGTTTTAACAGGGCCTACGAGCAGTACTTC.

V gene TRBV5-1 combines with J gene TRBJ2-3; unclear D gene. V was shortened by 1 base and J by 4 bases, with 16 bases between the two germline ends. Germline V gene lookup returns CDR1 SGHRS and CDR2 YFSETQ. This CDR3 comprises 16 residues. CDR3 protein: CASSLSPVTQSDTQYF. CDR3 bases: TGCGCCAGCAGCTTGAGTCCGGTTACACAATCAGATACGCAGTATTTT.

This clonotype was observed many times. The chain has TRBV20-1 and TRBJ2-3, with D possibly being TRBD2 (7 bases). Germline V gene data show CDR1 as DFQATT and CDR2 as SNEGSKA (reference sequence). CDR3 length: 13 amino acids. CDR3: CSLNRGAGDTQYF. DNA of the CDR3: TGCAGCTTAAACCGGGGGGCCGGGGATACGCAGTATTTT.

Only a few counts were recorded for this clonotype. The rearrangement joins TRBV20-1 to TRBJ2-2, with TRBD2 matching 8 bases. Germline-derived CDR1 and CDR2 are DFQATT and SNEGSKA (reference sequence). This CDR3 spans 17 amino acids. The trim removed 6 bases at V and 6 bases at J, leaving 18 bases unmatched. The CDR3 region has the DNA TGCAGTGCCTATTACAGTCCGGGAGGGCCGGGACCCGGGGAGCTGTTTTTT. The encoded protein is CSAYYSPGGPGPGELFF.

This clonotype occurred a few times. The chain uses TRBV5-1 and TRBJ2-3, with a weak D call TRBD2 (5 bases). Germline CDR1 reads SGHRS; CDR2 reads YFSETQ. The CDR3 loop spans 12 amino acids. V was trimmed by 5 bases and J by 2 bases, leaving 6 bases between them. The CDR3 spells CASRLVTDTQYF. The CDR3, as DNA: TGCGCCAGCAGACTAGTCACAGATACGCAGTATTTT.

The sample holds a few counts of this clonotype. This chain links TRBV29-1 with TRBJ1-2; D is perhaps TRBD1 (5 bases). The CDR3 sequence is 11 residues long. V lost 6 bases to trimming and J lost 7 bases, with 12 bases between them. In germline, CDR1 is SQVTM, CDR2 ANQGSEA. The CDR3 reads CSVPSGGGYTF. CDR3 nucleotides: TGCAGCGTCCCCAGTGGGGGTGGCTACACCTTC. Full variable domain (missing parts from reference TRBV29-1 and TRBJ1-2): SAVISQKPSRDICQRGTSLTIQCQVDSQVTMMFWYRQQPGQSLTLIATANQGSEATYESGFVIDKFPISRPNLTFSTLTVSNMSPEDSSIYLCSVPSGGGYTFGSGTRLTVV.

The CDR3 DNA is TGTGCCAGCAGCTCCTGGGGCAGACCCTACGAGCAGTACTTC. It yields the protein CASSSWGRPYEQYF. This chain joins TRBV5-4 and TRBJ2-7; D possibly corresponds to TRBD1 (5 bases). This CDR3 spans 14 amino acids. Deletions cut 3 bases from V and 2 bases from J, with 12 bases between. Germline V CDR1 and CDR2: SGHNT, YYREEE (reference sequence).

The J gene is TRBJ1-1, the V gene TRBV20-1; D is unresolved. The CDR3 loop spans 11 amino acids. V shed 3 bases and J shed 5 bases, with 7 bases lying between them. The germline V gene has CDR1 DFQATT and CDR2 SNEGSKA (reference sequence). This chain's CDR3 is CSARKSTEAFF. The DNA of the CDR3 is TGCAGTGCTAGGAAAAGTACTGAAGCTTTCTTT.

J is TRBJ2-1 and V is TRBV12-3 or TRBV12-4; D unresolved. The CDR3 covers 13 residues. Trimming left V 5 bases short and J 7 bases short, with 12 bases between. This CDR3 reads CASSPQDGNEQFF. The CDR3 coding sequence is TGTGCCAGCAGTCCCCAGGATGGGAATGAGCAGTTCTTC.

The chain couples TRBV10-3 to TRBJ1-6; a weak D match, TRBD1 (6 bases). Germline CDR1 and CDR2: ENHRY and SYGVKD. CDR3 length equals 15 residues. V dropped 4 bases and J dropped 8 bases, with 15 bases sitting between them. The CDR3 DNA follows: TGTGCCATCAGTGCCGGGGGCCAGGACGATTCACCCCTCCACTTT. Protein product: CAISAGGQDDSPLHF.

There are many counts of this clonotype. The rearrangement links TRBV5-1 to TRBJ2-1, with TRBD1 identical over 10 bases. Germline V gene lookup returns CDR1 SGHRS and CDR2 YFSETQ. This CDR3 spans 16 amino acids. J gave up 4 bases and V 4 bases, and 8 bases lay outside the gene matches. The DNA for the CDR3 is TGCGCCAGCAGCCGATCGGGACAGGGGTATTACAATGAGCAGTTCTTC. It encodes CASSRSGQGYYNEQFF.

This clonotype has a handful of counts. The gene calls are TRBV24-1 and TRBJ1-5; TRBD1 is a possible D gene (6 bases). The V gene's germline CDR1 is KGHDR and CDR2 SFDVKD. The CDR3 is made up of 14 amino acids. The ends were cut back, 7 bases at V and 6 bases at J, with 15 bases in the middle. In DNA, the CDR3 is TGTGCCACCAGCGTCCCTGGGGGCGGTCAGCCCCAGCATTTT. Translated, it gives CATSVPGGGQPQHF.

This clonotype was counted a few times. The chain recombines TRBV6-1 with TRBJ2-5; TRBD1 or TRBD2 may be the D gene (5 bases each). The CDR3 consists of 13 residues. V lost 7 bases to trimming and J lost 5 bases, with 14 bases between them. CDR1 and CDR2 from the germline V gene are MNHNS and SASEGT. The CDR3 DNA follows: TGTGCCAGCAAACGGGGCGTTTGGGAGACCCAGTACTTC. This sequence encodes CASKRGVWETQYF.

The chain employs TRBV18 and TRBJ2-5, with 7 bases identical to TRBD2. Unmatched junction bases numbered 6, after V lost 3 bases and J lost 5 bases. This CDR3 comprises 14 residues. Germline CDR1 and CDR2: KGHSH and LQKENI. The CDR3 spells CASSPLADTETQYF. The CDR3 DNA reads TGTGCCAGCTCACCCCTAGCGGACACCGAGACCCAGTACTTC.

The V call is TRBV12-3 or TRBV12-4, the J call TRBJ2-5; D is unclear. V gave up 7 bases and J gave up 5 bases, with 17 bases separating them. This CDR3 comprises 14 residues. This chain's CDR3 is CASTPPQFRETQYF. The DNA of the CDR3 is TGTGCCAGCACCCCCCCTCAGTTTAGGGAGACCCAGTACTTC.

The chain carries TRBV4-2 and TRBJ1-2, with 8 bases aligning to TRBD1. With 4 bases clipped from V and 7 bases from J, the junction kept 14 bases outside the gene matches. The germline gives CDR1 LGHNA, CDR2 YNFKEQ. This CDR3 contains 16 residues. CDR3 in amino acids: CASSLNAGGIHGGYTF. CDR3 bases: TGTGCCAGCAGCCTGAACGCAGGGGGCATCCACGGTGGCTACACCTTC.

This clonotype has more than one count but fewer than ten. V and J are TRBV20-1 and TRBJ1-6, with D perhaps matching TRBD1 (5 bases). The ends were cut back, 2 bases at V and 10 bases at J, with 12 bases in the middle. Germline V gene data show CDR1 as DFQATT and CDR2 as SNEGSKA (reference sequence). The CDR3 runs 13 residues. CDR3 residues: CSARKGQGSPLHF. The CDR3 coding sequence is TGCAGTGCTAGAAAGGGGCAGGGCTCACCCCTCCACTTT.

This clonotype was recorded a few times. The V call is TRBV5-1, the J call TRBJ2-3, with 16 bases lining up with TRBD2. The germline CDR1 and CDR2 sequences are SGHRS and YFSETQ. Losses at the gene ends were 3 bases for V and 1 base for J; bases not matched to a gene: 2. The CDR3 is 17 amino acids. For the CDR3, the DNA is TGCGCCAGCAGCTCCGGGACTAGCGGGGGGGGCACAGATACGCAGTATTTT. This encodes CASSSGTSGGGTDTQYF.

This chain joins TRBV12-3 or TRBV12-4 and TRBJ1-6; the D is unclear. This CDR3 region has 12 residues. V shed 3 bases and J shed 10 bases, with 7 bases lying between them. CDR3 DNA sequence: TGTGCCAGCAGTTTTTTCAGCTCACCCCTCCACTTT. Translating gives CASSFFSSPLHF.

The CDR3 is CAISESGPSGANVLTF. CDR3 coding DNA: TGTGCCATCAGTGAGTCGGGACCCTCTGGGGCCAACGTCCTGACTTTC. This chain connects TRBV10-3 to TRBJ2-6, with D tentatively TRBD1 or TRBD2 (5 bases each). The CDR3 consists of 16 residues. Germline CDR1 reads ENHRY; CDR2 reads SYGVKD. Trimming pared 0 bases from V and 0 bases from J, leaving 6 bases between.

The rearrangement uses TRBV5-1 and TRBJ2-5, with 15 bases that match TRBD2. The length of the CDR3 is 18 residues. Germline V gene sequence: CDR1 SGHRS, CDR2 YFSETQ. Trimming removed 4 bases from V and 1 base from J; junction bases left unmatched: 8. The DNA of the CDR3 is TGCGCCAGCAGCGATATGGGACTAGCGGGGGGCCCCCAAGAGACCCAGTACTTC. Amino acids: CASSDMGLAGGPQETQYF.

The genes are TRBV24-1 and TRBJ2-5; D not resolved. Germline CDR1 and CDR2: KGHDR and SFDVKD. Trimming took off 3 bases at V and 2 bases at J, with 3 bases between the two ends. The CDR3 runs to 12 residues. CDR3 region: CATSDVQETQYF. DNA for the CDR3: TGTGCCACCAGTGATGTACAAGAGACCCAGTACTTC.